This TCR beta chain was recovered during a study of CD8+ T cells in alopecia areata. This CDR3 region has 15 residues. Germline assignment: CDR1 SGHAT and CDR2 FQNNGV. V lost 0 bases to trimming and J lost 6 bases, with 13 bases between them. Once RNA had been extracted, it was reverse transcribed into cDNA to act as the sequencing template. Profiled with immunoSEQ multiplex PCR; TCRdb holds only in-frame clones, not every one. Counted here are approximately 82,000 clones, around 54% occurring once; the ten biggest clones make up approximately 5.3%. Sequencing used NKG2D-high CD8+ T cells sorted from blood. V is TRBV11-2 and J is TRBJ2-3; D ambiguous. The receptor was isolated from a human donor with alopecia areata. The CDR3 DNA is TGTGCCAGCAGCTTAGATCGTAATAGCCGTGATACGCAGTATTTT. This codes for CASSLDRNSRDTQYF.